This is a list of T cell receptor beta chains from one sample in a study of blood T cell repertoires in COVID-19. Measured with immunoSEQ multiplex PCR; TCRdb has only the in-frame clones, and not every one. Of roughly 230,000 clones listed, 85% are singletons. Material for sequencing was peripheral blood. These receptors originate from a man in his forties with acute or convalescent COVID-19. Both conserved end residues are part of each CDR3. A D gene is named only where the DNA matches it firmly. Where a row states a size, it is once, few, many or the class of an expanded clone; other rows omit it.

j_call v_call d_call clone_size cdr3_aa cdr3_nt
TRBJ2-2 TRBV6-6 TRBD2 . CASSYSGGAGELFF TGTGCCAGCAGTTACTCGGGGGGGGCCGGGGAGCTGTTTTTT
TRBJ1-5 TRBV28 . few CASSRGSNQPQHF TGTGCCAGCAGTAGGGGTAGCAATCAGCCCCAGCATTTT
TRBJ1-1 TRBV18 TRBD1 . CASSHMDRGFNTEAFF TGTGCCAGCTCACATATGGACAGGGGGTTTAACACTGAAGCTTTCTTT
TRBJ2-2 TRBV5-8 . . CASSPGQFNTGELFF TGTGCCAGCAGCCCCGGACAGTTTAACACCGGGGAGCTGTTTTTT
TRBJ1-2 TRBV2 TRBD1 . CASSGTATGIYGYTF TGTGCCAGCAGTGGTACGGCGACAGGGATCTATGGCTACACCTTC
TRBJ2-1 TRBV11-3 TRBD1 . CASSLGTGAYNEQFF TGTGCCAGCAGCCTCGGGACAGGGGCATACAATGAGCAGTTCTTC
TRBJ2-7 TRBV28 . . CASRLKSRDIKHEQYF TGTGCCAGCAGATTGAAAAGCCGGGACATAAAACACGAGCAGTACTTC
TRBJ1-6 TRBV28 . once CASSLEKSSYNSPLHF TGTGCCAGCAGCCTCGAAAAGAGCTCCTATAATTCACCCCTCCACTTT
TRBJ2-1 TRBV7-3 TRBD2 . CASSLGPQRGGSEQFF TGTGCCAGCAGCTTAGGTCCCCAGCGGGGGGGCTCTGAGCAGTTCTTC
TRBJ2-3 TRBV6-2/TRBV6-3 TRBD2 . CASSSPGTSGGVTDTQYF TGTGCCAGCAGTTCCCCCGGGACTAGCGGGGGGGTCACAGATACGCAGTATTTT
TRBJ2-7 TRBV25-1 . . CASSTLREQYF TGTGCCAGCAGTACCCTCCGGGAGCAGTACTTC
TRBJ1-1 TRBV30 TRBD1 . CAWEDRVGTEAFF TGTGCCTGGGAAGACAGGGTGGGCACTGAAGCTTTCTTT
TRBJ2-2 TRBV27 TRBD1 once CASRWGQGLTGELFF TGTGCCAGCAGATGGGGACAGGGTCTGACCGGGGAGCTGTTTTTT
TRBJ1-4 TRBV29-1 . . CSVKGLGEKLFF TGCAGCGTTAAGGGGCTGGGTGAAAAACTGTTTTTT
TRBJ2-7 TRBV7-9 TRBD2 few CASSPGTSGGYEQYF TGTGCCAGCAGCCCAGGGACTAGCGGGGGCTACGAGCAGTACTTC
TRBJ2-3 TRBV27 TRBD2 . CASSFLRREGTQYF TGTGCCAGCAGTTTCTTACGCAGGGAGGGTACGCAGTATTTT
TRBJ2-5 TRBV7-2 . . CASSLRGIQETQYF TGTGCCAGCAGCTTAAGAGGGATCCAAGAGACCCAGTACTTC
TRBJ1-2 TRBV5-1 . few CASSPNGDTSYGYTF TGCGCCAGCAGCCCAAATGGGGACACCAGCTATGGCTACACCTTC
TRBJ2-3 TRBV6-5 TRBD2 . CASSLGTSEDTQYF TGTGCCAGCAGTCTGGGGACTAGCGAGGATACGCAGTATTTT
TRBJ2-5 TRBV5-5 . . CASSHPGTSQETQYF TGTGCCAGCAGCCACCCCGGGACTTCGCAAGAGACCCAGTACTTC
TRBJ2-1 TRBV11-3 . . CASSPSGGYTLFF TGTGCCAGCAGCCCCTCCGGCGGTTATACCCTATTCTTC
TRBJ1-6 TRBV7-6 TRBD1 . CASSFGTVQSPLHF TGTGCCAGCAGCTTCGGGACAGTTCAATCACCCCTCCACTTT
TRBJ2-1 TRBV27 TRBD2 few CASSSSGGLWGEQFF TGTGCCAGCAGTTCAAGCGGGGGGCTGTGGGGGGAGCAGTTCTTC
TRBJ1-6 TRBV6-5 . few CASTEWGGSPLHF TGTGCCAGCACGGAGTGGGGCGGCTCACCCCTCCACTTT
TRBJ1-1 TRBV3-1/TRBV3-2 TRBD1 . CASSLAGQGAGEAFF TGTGCCAGCAGCCTAGCGGGACAGGGGGCCGGTGAAGCTTTCTTT
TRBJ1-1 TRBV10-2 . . CASSESRNTEAFF TGCGCCAGCAGTGAGTCGAGGAACACTGAAGCTTTCTTT
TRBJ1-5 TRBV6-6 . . CASSPIGGGGNQPQHF TGTGCCAGCAGTCCAATCGGGGGCGGGGGGAATCAGCCCCAGCATTTT
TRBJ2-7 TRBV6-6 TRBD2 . CASRPSTSGSYEQYF TGTGCCAGCAGACCCTCTACTAGCGGTTCCTACGAGCAGTACTTC
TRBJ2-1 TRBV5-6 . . CASSFAEYNEQFF TGTGCCAGCAGCTTCGCCGAGTACAATGAGCAGTTCTTC
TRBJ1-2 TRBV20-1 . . CSAREGMGYTF TGCAGTGCTAGAGAGGGCATGGGCTACACCTTC
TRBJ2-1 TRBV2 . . CASSDSGNEQFF TGTGCCAGCAGTGACAGCGGCAATGAGCAGTTCTTC
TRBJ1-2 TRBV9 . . CASSVRLNYGYTF TGTGCCAGCAGCGTCAGGTTAAACTATGGCTACACCTTC
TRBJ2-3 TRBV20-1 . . CSASSGGAGTDTQYF TGCAGTGCTAGTAGTGGGGGGGCCGGCACAGATACGCAGTATTTT
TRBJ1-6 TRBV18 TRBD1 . CASSLSQGSDSPLHF TGTGCCAGCTCACTGTCACAGGGGAGCGATTCACCCCTCCACTTT
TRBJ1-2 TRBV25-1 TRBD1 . CASSGRQGVRYGYTF TGTGCCAGCAGTGGGAGACAGGGGGTGAGGTATGGCTACACCTTC
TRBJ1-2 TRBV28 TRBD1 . CASTAWDREGFGYTF TGTGCCAGTACCGCATGGGACAGGGAAGGGTTCGGCTACACCTTC
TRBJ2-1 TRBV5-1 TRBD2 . CASSPQWTSKNEQFF TGCGCCAGCAGCCCTCAGTGGACTAGCAAAAATGAGCAGTTCTTC
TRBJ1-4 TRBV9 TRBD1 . CASSDTGGGEKLFF TGTGCCAGCAGCGATACAGGGGGCGGTGAAAAACTGTTTTTT
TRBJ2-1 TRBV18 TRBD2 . CASSRNGLAGVNEQFF TGTGCCAGCTCACGCAACGGACTAGCGGGGGTGAATGAGCAGTTCTTC
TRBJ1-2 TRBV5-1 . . CASSLIAGALDGYTF TGCGCCAGCAGCTTAATTGCGGGGGCGCTTGATGGCTACACCTTC
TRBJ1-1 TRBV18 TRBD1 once CASSPLGTGSTEAFF TGTGCCAGCTCACCCCTCGGGACAGGGTCTACTGAAGCTTTCTTT
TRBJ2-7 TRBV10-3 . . CAISDLTGFQYF TGTGCCATCAGTGATCTAACAGGGTTCCAGTACTTC
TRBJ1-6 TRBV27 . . CASMGRPYSPLHF TGTGCCAGCATGGGGCGGCCGTATTCACCCCTCCACTTT
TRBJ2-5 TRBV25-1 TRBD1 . CASLGTVEKTQYF TGTGCCAGCCTCGGGACAGTAGAAAAGACCCAGTACTTC
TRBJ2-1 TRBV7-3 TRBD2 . CASSLDGGSSYNEQFF TGTGCCAGCAGCTTGGACGGGGGGAGCTCCTACAATGAGCAGTTCTTC
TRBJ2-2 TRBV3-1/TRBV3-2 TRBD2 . CASSQRTSGGPGELFF TGTGCCAGCAGTCAAAGGACTAGCGGGGGCCCCGGGGAGCTGTTTTTT
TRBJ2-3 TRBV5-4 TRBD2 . CASSTRLAGALGQYF TGTGCCAGCAGCACCAGACTAGCGGGTGCACTCGGGCAGTATTTT
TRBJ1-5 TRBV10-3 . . CAIRGEENQPQHF TGTGCCATCAGAGGGGAGGAAAATCAGCCCCAGCATTTT
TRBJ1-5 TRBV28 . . CASGGLSNQPQHF TGTGCCAGCGGGGGCCTTAGCAATCAGCCCCAGCATTTT
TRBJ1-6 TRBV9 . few CASSVVQDSPLHF TGTGCCAGCAGCGTAGTCCAGGATTCACCCCTCCACTTT
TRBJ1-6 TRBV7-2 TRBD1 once CASRDRVYNSPLHF TGTGCCAGCAGGGACAGGGTCTATAATTCACCCCTCCACTTT
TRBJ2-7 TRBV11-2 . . CASSLAWSLVSYEQYF TGTGCCAGCAGCTTAGCCTGGAGTTTAGTCTCCTACGAGCAGTACTTC
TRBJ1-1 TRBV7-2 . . CASSLAPSRESRRNTEAFF TGTGCCAGCAGCTTAGCCCCAAGCAGGGAAAGTCGGAGGAACACTGAAGCTTTCTTT
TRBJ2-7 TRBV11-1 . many CASSLESSVKEQYF TGTGCCAGCAGCCTTGAGAGTAGTGTCAAGGAGCAGTACTTC
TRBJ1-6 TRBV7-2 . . CASSLVYRVAVYNSPLHF TGTGCCAGCAGCTTAGTGTACAGGGTGGCCGTCTATAATTCACCCCTCCACTTT